These 16 T cell receptor beta chains were sequenced from one sample in a study of cytomegalovirus exposure and HLA in healthy donors. Only in-frame clones appear in the TCRdb table, and some are missing; sequencing was by immunoSEQ multiplex PCR. The table records approximately 200,000 clones, 80% to 95% of them present only once. The sample taken for sequencing was PBMCs. These receptors were collected from a young woman in good health and CMV-seronegative.

V and J are TRBV2 and TRBJ2-7; D is possibly TRBD2 (7 bases). The CDR3 sequence is 14 residues long. Trimming left V 2 bases short and J 5 bases short, with 13 bases between. The germline CDR1 and CDR2 sequences are SNHLY and FYNNEI. CDR3 in DNA: TGTGCCAGCAGTGAAAGGGGGGGCGTCCACGAGCAGTACTTC. Translation: CASSERGGVHEQYF.

The genes are TRBV27 and TRBJ2-3; 13 nucleotides align to TRBD2. Germline assignment: CDR1 MNHEY and CDR2 SMNVEV (reference sequence). The CDR3 length is 17 residues. The junction had 6 bases not matched to a gene; V was cut back by 3 bases and J by 3 bases. CDR3 in DNA: TGTGCCAGCAGTTTGCTCACTAGCGGGAGGGGAACAGATACGCAGTATTTT. It is translated as CASSLLTSGRGTDTQYF.

The rearrangement uses TRBV5-1 and TRBJ2-2; TRBD1 agrees at 7 bases. Germline V CDR1 and CDR2: SGHRS, YFSETQ. The CDR3 length is 14 residues. V lost 9 bases and J lost 2; bases outside the gene matches: 7. CDR3 in amino acids: CAIRGLANTGELFF. The CDR3 nucleotides read TGCGCCATAAGGGGGCTAGCCAACACCGGGGAGCTGTTTTTT.

The chain joins TRBV30 to TRBJ2-7, with a possible D match to TRBD1 (6 bases). Germline CDR1 and CDR2: GTSNPN and SVGIG (reference sequence). V shed 0 bases and J shed 9 bases, with 9 bases lying between them. This CDR3 spans 11 amino acids. The DNA for the CDR3 is TGTGCCTGGAGTGTACCCAGGGGGCAGTACTTC. Its protein product is CAWSVPRGQYF.

The chain recombines TRBV29-1 with TRBJ2-1, with D tentatively TRBD1 (6 bases). The germline V gene has CDR1 SQVTM and CDR2 ANQGSEA. The V gene lost 3 bases and the J gene lost 4 bases, with 10 bases spanning the gap. The CDR3 has 13 residues. The CDR3 here is CSVDRGEYNEQFF. The CDR3 DNA reads as TGCAGCGTTGACAGGGGCGAATACAATGAGCAGTTCTTC.

This clone has just one count. This sequence joins TRBV7-9 and TRBJ2-3; 11 bases map to TRBD2. Germline V gives CDR1 SEHNR, CDR2 FQNEAQ (reference sequence). The ends lost 3 bases at V and 1 base at J; junction bases unmatched: 6. This CDR3 contains 17 residues. CDR3 sequence reads: CASSFPLAGVGTDTQYF. CDR3 DNA: TGTGCCAGCAGCTTCCCACTAGCGGGAGTGGGCACAGATACGCAGTATTTT.

The J gene is TRBJ1-4, the V gene TRBV28; TRBD1 agrees at 10 bases. Losses at the gene ends were 6 bases for V and 5 bases for J; bases not matched to a gene: 3. This CDR3 has 14 amino acids. The germline V gene has CDR1 MDHEN and CDR2 SYDVKM. The CDR3: CASRTTGGNEKLFF. The CDR3 nucleotides are TGTGCCAGCAGGACGACAGGGGGCAATGAAAAACTGTTTTTT.

The chain combines TRBV30 with TRBJ2-5, with D tentatively TRBD2 (5 bases). The germline CDR1 and CDR2 sequences are GTSNPN and SVGIG (reference sequence). V lost 5 bases and J 9 bases, leaving 13 bases between the germline ends. The CDR3 has 11 residues. The CDR3 bases are TGTGCCTGGGAAACAGCGGCTTCCCAGTACTTC. Its translation: CAWETAASQYF. The whole variable domain, filled in from reference TRBV30 and TRBJ2-5, reads SQTIHQWPATLVQPVGSPLSLECTVEGTSNPNLYWYRQAAGRGLQLLFYSVGIGQISSEVPQNLSASRPQDRQFILSSKKLLLSDSGFYLCAWETAASQYFGPGTRLLVL.

This clone was seen only once. The CDR3 reads CASSLRTGDLEKLFF. The CDR3 DNA sequence: TGTGCCAGCAGTTTAAGGACAGGGGACTTAGAAAAACTGTTTTTT. The chain carries TRBV28 and TRBJ1-4; 9 nucleotides match TRBD1. The CDR3 has 15 amino acids. CDR1 and CDR2 (germline): MDHEN, SYDVKM. Trimming at V came to 2 bases and at J to 8 bases, leaving 6 bases not matched to a gene.

The V gene is TRBV27, the J gene TRBJ1-5; 10 bases map to TRBD1. The germline V gene has CDR1 MNHEY and CDR2 SMNVEV (reference sequence). This CDR3 has 14 amino acids. V lost 5 bases to trimming and J lost 6 bases; unmatched junction nucleotides: 4. DNA for the CDR3: TGTGCCAGCAGTGGGACAGGGGAGGTTCAGCCCCAGCATTTT. Translation gives CASSGTGEVQPQHF.

This clone was counted between two and nine times. V gene TRBV27 combines with J gene TRBJ1-5; weak D call: TRBD1 (5 bases). Germline V gives CDR1 MNHEY, CDR2 SMNVEV (reference sequence). This CDR3 has 14 residues. Trimming took off 7 bases at V and 2 bases at J, with 12 bases between the two ends. CDR3 in amino acids: CASKGQAGNQPQHF. CDR3 nucleotides: TGTGCCAGCAAGGGGCAGGCAGGCAATCAGCCCCAGCATTTT.

The gene calls are TRBV30 and TRBJ1-6; perhaps TRBD1 as D (6 bases). Germline V gene data show CDR1 as GTSNPN and CDR2 as SVGIG (reference sequence). CDR3 length: 10 residues. With 8 bases removed from V and 10 bases from J, the gap between germline ends came to 9 bases. This chain's CDR3 is CAGGLSPLHF. CDR3 in DNA: TGTGCCGGGGGCCTCTCACCCCTCCACTTT.

The chain joins TRBV5-1 to TRBJ2-3, with a weak D call TRBD1 (6 bases). Trimming pared 3 bases from V and 1 base from J, leaving 12 bases between. This CDR3 spans 15 amino acids. The germline V gene encodes CDR1 SGHRS and CDR2 YFSETQ. In DNA form, the CDR3 reads TGCGCCAGCAGCTGGGGGCGGGTAGGCACAGATACGCAGTATTTT. Translation: CASSWGRVGTDTQYF.

This rearrangement joins TRBV14 to TRBJ1-1; D is uncertain. Germline V gives CDR1 SGHDN, CDR2 FVKESK. This CDR3 is built from 13 residues. V was trimmed by 4 bases and J by 0 bases, leaving 6 bases between them. The CDR3 reads CASSRPMNTEAFF. The CDR3 DNA is TGTGCCAGCAGCCGTCCAATGAACACTGAAGCTTTCTTT.

The rearrangement links TRBV10-1 to TRBJ2-1; TRBD1 agrees at 7 bases. With 5 bases clipped from V and 4 bases from J, the junction kept 8 bases outside the gene matches. There are 15 residues in the CDR3. From germline, CDR1 is WNHNN and CDR2 SYGVQD (reference sequence). The CDR3 sequence is CASSQGVWAYNEQFF. In DNA, the CDR3 is TGCGCCAGCAGTCAGGGGGTATGGGCATACAATGAGCAGTTCTTC.

The chain employs TRBV6-4 and TRBJ1-1; D is undetermined. The germline V gene encodes CDR1 MRHNA and CDR2 SNTAGT. Trimming stripped 4 bases from V and 0 bases from J, with 6 bases between. CDR3 length equals 13 residues. CDR3 nucleotides: TGTGCCAGCAGTGCTTTCGTGAACACTGAAGCTTTCTTT. Translated: CASSAFVNTEAFF.